The 16 T cell receptor beta chains listed next were all sequenced from one sample in a study of CDR3 diversity in severe acne. TCRdb reanalysed the PCR reads using MiXCR and keeps one entry per CDR3 protein. The sample includes 90,000 or so distinct CDR3 sequences, roughly half seen only once; the top ten take over 9%. Sequencing used blood. Source of these receptors: a male donor in good health, serving as a control.

CDR3 residues: CSSGSNTEAFF. For the CDR3, the DNA is TGCAGCTCCGGGTCGAACACTGAAGCTTTCTTT. This chain joins TRBV29-1 and TRBJ1-1; D unclear. CDR1 and CDR2 from the germline V gene are SQVTM and ANQGSEA. The CDR3 has 11 amino acids. Trimming removed 8 bases from V and 1 base from J, with 8 bases in between. Looking up the rest from reference TRBV29-1 and TRBJ1-1 gives the full variable domain: SAVISQKPSRDICQRGTSLTIQCQVDSQVTMMFWYRQQPGQSLTLIATANQGSEATYESGFVIDKFPISRPNLTFSTLTVSNMSPEDSSIYLCSSGSNTEAFFGQGTRLTVV.

The chain combines TRBV9 with TRBJ1-1; D gene unclear. Trimming removed 4 bases from V and 0 bases from J, with 10 bases in between. This CDR3 has 14 residues. From germline, CDR1 is SGDLS and CDR2 YYNGEE. The CDR3: CASSSGGMNTEAFF. As DNA, the CDR3 is TGTGCCAGCAGCTCCGGTGGAATGAACACTGAAGCTTTCTTT.

This clonotype is labeled as medium-sized. The V gene is TRBV7-9, the J gene TRBJ1-6; 7 bases agree with TRBD1. The length of the CDR3 is 15 residues. From germline, CDR1 is SEHNR and CDR2 FQNEAQ (reference sequence). The V segment lost 6 bases and the J segment 5 bases; nucleotides outside the gene matches: 7. In DNA, the CDR3 is TGTGCCAGCAGGGAGAACAGGGGAGATAATTCACCCCTCCACTTT. Translating gives CASRENRGDNSPLHF.

The chain is built from TRBV19 and TRBJ2-7; unclear D gene. Trimming stripped 10 bases from V and 2 bases from J, with 15 bases between. The CDR3 has 13 residues. CDR1 is LNHDA, CDR2 SQIVND, per germline (reference sequence). The chain's CDR3 is CAMSTPITYEQYF. DNA of the CDR3: TGTGCCATGTCGACACCGATCACCTACGAGCAGTACTTC.

V usage is TRBV5-1 and J usage is TRBJ2-1; TRBD1 might be the D (5 bases). This CDR3 has 14 amino acids. Germline CDR1 is SGHRS and CDR2 is YFSETQ. The ends were cut back, 3 bases at V and 10 bases at J, with 17 bases in the middle. CDR3 sequence reads: CASSSGNKAYEQFF. The DNA for the CDR3 is TGCGCCAGCAGCTCAGGGAATAAGGCCTACGAGCAGTTCTTC.

Details on this clonotype: The CDR3 carries no conserved terminal phenylalanine or tryptophan, so it likely arises from a read error. This sequence joins TRBV7-9 and TRBJ2-5; D gene uncertain. The CDR3 extends over 14 amino acids. V lost 5 bases to trimming and J lost 2 bases, with 12 bases between them. CDR1 and CDR2 (germline): SEHNR, FQNEAQ (reference sequence). The CDR3: CASSRPQAQETQYY. Here the CDR3 DNA reads TGTGCCAGCAGCCGCCCTCAGGCACAAGAGACCCAGTACTAC.

In this sample, this clonotype turned up many times. This chain uses TRBV6-5 with TRBJ2-7; D gene uncertain. CDR3 length: 15 amino acids. V lost 0 bases and J lost 3, with 12 bases in between. Germline V gene data show CDR1 as MNHEY and CDR2 as SVGAGI. CDR3 in DNA: TGTGCCAGCAGTTACTCGATGGGTTGGGGCTACGAGCAGTACTTC. It is translated as CASSYSMGWGYEQYF.

This clonotype was seen ten or more times. The V gene is TRBV7-9, the J gene TRBJ2-1; 8 bases map to TRBD2. In germline, CDR1 is SEHNR, CDR2 FQNEAQ (reference sequence). V gave up 1 base and J gave up 7 bases; unmatched junction bases: 6. CDR3 length: 15 residues. Written as DNA, the CDR3 is TGTGCCAGCAGCTTAGACGGCCGGGAGGGAAATGAGCAGTTCTTC. Amino acid sequence: CASSLDGREGNEQFF.

The gene calls are TRBV20-1 and TRBJ2-5; possible D gene TRBD2, 5 bases. The CDR3 length is 14 residues. Per the germline V gene, CDR1 is DFQATT and CDR2 is SNEGSKA (reference sequence). V was clipped by 6 bases and J by 5 bases, with 19 bases between them. CDR3 sequence: CSASSYSGGETQYF. The DNA of the CDR3 is TGCAGTGCCAGCAGTTACTCAGGCGGGGAGACCCAGTACTTC.

This chain connects TRBV5-4 to TRBJ2-1; D might be TRBD2 (7 bases). This CDR3 region has 15 residues. CDR1 SGHNT and CDR2 YYREEE come from the germline V gene (reference sequence). The V gene lost 1 base and the J gene lost 6 bases, with 14 bases spanning the gap. The CDR3 sequence: CASSLILGGGNEQFF. CDR3 in DNA: TGTGCCAGCAGCTTGATACTAGGGGGGGGCAATGAGCAGTTCTTC.

Note on this clonotype: A much larger clone is a single base away; this may be a read error. J is TRBJ2-3 and V is TRBV3-1; D is possibly TRBD1 (6 bases). With the DNA end fitting TRBJ1-5 better, the J assignment may be wrong. Germline loops: CDR1 LGHDT, CDR2 YNNKEL (reference sequence). The CDR3 spans 18 residues. The CDR3: CASSYSTSGGTMTDTQHF. CDR3 coding DNA: TGTGCCAGCAGTTACTCGACGTCGGGCGGGACAATGACCGATACGCAGCATTTT.

The chain carries TRBV5-6 and TRBJ2-7, with 7 bases fitting TRBD1. The CDR3 totals 14 residues. Germline CDR1 is SGHDT and CDR2 is YYEEEE. The trim removed 6 bases at V and 0 bases at J, leaving 6 bases unmatched. The CDR3 nucleotides are TGTGCCAGCACCTCAGGGGGTAGCTCCTACGAGCAGTACTTC. Translating gives CASTSGGSSYEQYF.

This chain links TRBV29-1 with TRBJ1-2, with TRBD1 identical over 7 bases. Germline lookup yields CDR1 SQVTM and CDR2 ANQGSEA. This CDR3 has 13 residues. In nucleotides, the CDR3 is TGCAGTGCCTCGAGGGCAGGGGGACCTGGCTACACCTTC. It translates to CSASRAGGPGYTF.

This clonotype is medium-sized by share. This sequence joins TRBV5-1 and TRBJ1-4; the match to TRBD1 covers 9 bases. With V trimmed by 0 bases and J by 7 bases, 7 bases remained unmatched. This CDR3 comprises 16 residues. Germline V CDR1 and CDR2: SGHRS, YFSETQ. CDR3 in DNA: TGCGCCAGCAGCTTGGAACAGGGGGCTAGAAGTGAAAAACTGTTTTTT. This gives the protein CASSLEQGARSEKLFF. Based on the CDR3 plus reference TRBV5-1 and TRBJ1-4, the full variable domain is KAGVTQTPRYLIKTRGQQVTLSCSPISGHRSVSWYQQTPGQGLQFLFEYFSETQRNKGNFPGRFSGRQFSNSRSEMNVSTLELGDSALYLCASSLEQGARSEKLFFGSGTQLSVL.

V and J are TRBV7-2 and TRBJ2-7; 8 bases are shared with TRBD1. The CDR3 has 15 amino acids. Trimming cost V 5 bases and J 2 bases; bases outside gene matches: 8. Germline values: CDR1 SGHTA, CDR2 FQGNSA. CDR3 loop: CASSHPGTGTYEQYF. In nucleotides, the CDR3 is TGTGCCAGCAGCCATCCCGGGACAGGCACCTACGAGCAGTACTTC.

V gene TRBV29-1 combines with J gene TRBJ1-2; no definite D call. There are 13 residues in the CDR3. CDR1 is SQVTM and CDR2 is ANQGSEA in the germline V gene. The DNA of the CDR3 is TGCAACGCCGACCCCCTCAACAACTATGGCTACACCTTC. It yields the protein CNADPLNNYGYTF.